This paragraph reports one TCR beta chain. The record originates from a study of spatial heterogeneity in lung cancer. CDR1 and CDR2 from the germline V gene are WSHSY and SAAADI. The V segment lost 6 bases and the J segment 6 bases; nucleotides outside the gene matches: 7. The CDR3 consists of 14 residues. TCRdb reprocessed the 5' RACE reads with MiXCR, giving one entry per CDR3 protein. The sample yields thousands of distinct CDR3 sequences, less than 15% seen once. This sample's time point: sample taken at primary tumor resection. The chain is built from TRBV10-2 and TRBJ2-3; 9 bases align to TRBD2. This clonotype was sampled from a female donor with early-stage non-small cell lung cancer. The sample was normal lung tissue next to the tumor, taken at surgery. The DNA of the CDR3 is TGCGCCAGCAGCCCTAGCGGGGCTCAGGATACGCAGTATTTT. It yields the protein CASSPSGAQDTQYF.